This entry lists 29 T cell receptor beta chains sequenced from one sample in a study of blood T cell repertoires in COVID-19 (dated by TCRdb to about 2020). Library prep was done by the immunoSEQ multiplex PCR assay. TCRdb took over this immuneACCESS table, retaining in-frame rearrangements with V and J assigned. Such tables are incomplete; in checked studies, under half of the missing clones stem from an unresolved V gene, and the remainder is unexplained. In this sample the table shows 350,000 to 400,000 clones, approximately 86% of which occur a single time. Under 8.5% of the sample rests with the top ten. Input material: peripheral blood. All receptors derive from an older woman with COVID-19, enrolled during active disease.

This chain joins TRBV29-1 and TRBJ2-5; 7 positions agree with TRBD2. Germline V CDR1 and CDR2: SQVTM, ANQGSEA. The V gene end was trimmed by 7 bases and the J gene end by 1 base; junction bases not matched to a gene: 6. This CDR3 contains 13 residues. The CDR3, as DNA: TGCAGCGCCCAGCGGGGAACCCAAGAGACCCAGTACTTC. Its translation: CSAQRGTQETQYF.

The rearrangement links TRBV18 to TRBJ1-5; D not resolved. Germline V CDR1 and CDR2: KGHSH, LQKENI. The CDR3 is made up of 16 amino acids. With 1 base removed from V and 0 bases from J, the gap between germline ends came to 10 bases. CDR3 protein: CASSPQDGVSNQPQHF. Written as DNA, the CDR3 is TGTGCCAGCTCACCACAGGACGGGGTTAGCAATCAGCCCCAGCATTTT.

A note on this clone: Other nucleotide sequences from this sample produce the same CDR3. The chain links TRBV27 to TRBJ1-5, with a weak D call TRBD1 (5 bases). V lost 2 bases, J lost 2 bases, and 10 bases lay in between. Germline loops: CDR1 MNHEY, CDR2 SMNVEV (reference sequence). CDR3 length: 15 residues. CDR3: CASSLSGGGNQPQHF. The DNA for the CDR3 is TGTGCCAGCAGTTTAAGCGGGGGTGGCAATCAGCCCCAGCATTTT.

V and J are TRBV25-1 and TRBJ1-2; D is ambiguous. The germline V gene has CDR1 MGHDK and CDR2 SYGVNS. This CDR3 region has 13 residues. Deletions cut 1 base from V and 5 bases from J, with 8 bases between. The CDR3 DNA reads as TGTGCCAGCAGTGAATTCGGGAAGTATGGCTACACCTTC. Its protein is CASSEFGKYGYTF.

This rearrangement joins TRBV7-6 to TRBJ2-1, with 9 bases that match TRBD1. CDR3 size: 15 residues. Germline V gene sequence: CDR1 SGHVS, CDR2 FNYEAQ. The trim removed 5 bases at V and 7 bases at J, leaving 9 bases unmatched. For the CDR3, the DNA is TGTGCCAGCAGCCGTGGGACAGGGAAGTTTAATGAGCAGTTCTTC. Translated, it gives CASSRGTGKFNEQFF.

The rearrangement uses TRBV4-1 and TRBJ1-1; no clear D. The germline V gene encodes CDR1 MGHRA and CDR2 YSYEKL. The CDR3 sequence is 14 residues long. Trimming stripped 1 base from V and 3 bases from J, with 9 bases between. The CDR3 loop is CASSQVSGDTEAFF. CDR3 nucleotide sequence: TGCGCCAGCAGCCAAGTTTCCGGGGACACTGAAGCTTTCTTT.

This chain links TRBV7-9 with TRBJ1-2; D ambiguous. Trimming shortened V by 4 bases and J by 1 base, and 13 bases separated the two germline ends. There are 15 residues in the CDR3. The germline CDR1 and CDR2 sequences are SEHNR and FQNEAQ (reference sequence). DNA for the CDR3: TGTGCCAGCAGCTCAGACCTGAACAGTAACTATGGCTACACCTTC. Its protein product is CASSSDLNSNYGYTF.

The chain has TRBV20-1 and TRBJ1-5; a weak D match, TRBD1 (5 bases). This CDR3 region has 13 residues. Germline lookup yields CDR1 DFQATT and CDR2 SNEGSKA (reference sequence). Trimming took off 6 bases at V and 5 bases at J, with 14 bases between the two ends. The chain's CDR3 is CSASWGDDQPQHF. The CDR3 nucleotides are TGCAGTGCCAGTTGGGGGGACGATCAGCCCCAGCATTTT.

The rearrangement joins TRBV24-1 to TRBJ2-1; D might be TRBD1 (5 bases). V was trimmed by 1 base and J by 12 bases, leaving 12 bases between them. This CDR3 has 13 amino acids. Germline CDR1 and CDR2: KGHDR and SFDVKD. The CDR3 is CATSDFNRQRQFF. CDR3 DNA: TGTGCCACCAGTGATTTCAACAGACAGCGGCAGTTCTTC.

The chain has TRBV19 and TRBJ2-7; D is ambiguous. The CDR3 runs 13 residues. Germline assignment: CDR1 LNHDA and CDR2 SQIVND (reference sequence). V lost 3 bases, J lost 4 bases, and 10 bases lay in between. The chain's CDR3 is CASSMRLFYEQYF. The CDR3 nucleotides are TGTGCCAGTAGTATGAGACTCTTTTACGAGCAGTACTTC.

DNA of the CDR3: TGTGCCAGCAGCCGAGCACTCGGGGGTTCTGGAAACACCATATATTTT. This encodes CASSRALGGSGNTIYF. V usage is TRBV27 and J usage is TRBJ1-3; TRBD1 might be the D (5 bases). The germline CDR1 and CDR2 sequences are MNHEY and SMNVEV (reference sequence). Between the trimmed V and J ends, which lost 6 bases and 1 base, there was a span of 16 bases. The CDR3 covers 16 residues.

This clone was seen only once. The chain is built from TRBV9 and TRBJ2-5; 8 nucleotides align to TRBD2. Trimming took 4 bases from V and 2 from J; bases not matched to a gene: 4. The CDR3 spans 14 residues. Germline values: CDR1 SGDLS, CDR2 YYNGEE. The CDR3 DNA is TGTGCCAGCAGCCCCGCGGGGGGACAAGAGACCCAGTACTTC. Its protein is CASSPAGGQETQYF.

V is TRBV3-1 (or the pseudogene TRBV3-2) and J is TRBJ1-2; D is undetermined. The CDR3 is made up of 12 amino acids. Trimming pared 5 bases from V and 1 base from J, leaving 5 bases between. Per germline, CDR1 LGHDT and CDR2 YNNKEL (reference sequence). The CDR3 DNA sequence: TGTGCCAGCAGCGAACTTAACTATGGCTACACCTTC. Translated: CASSELNYGYTF.

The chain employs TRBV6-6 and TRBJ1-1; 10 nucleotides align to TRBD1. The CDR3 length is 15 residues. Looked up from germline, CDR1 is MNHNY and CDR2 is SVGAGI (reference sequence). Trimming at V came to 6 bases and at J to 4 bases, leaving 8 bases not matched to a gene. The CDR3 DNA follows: TGTGCCAGCAGAGACAGGGGGCGCCGATCCACTGAAGCTTTCTTT. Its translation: CASRDRGRRSTEAFF.

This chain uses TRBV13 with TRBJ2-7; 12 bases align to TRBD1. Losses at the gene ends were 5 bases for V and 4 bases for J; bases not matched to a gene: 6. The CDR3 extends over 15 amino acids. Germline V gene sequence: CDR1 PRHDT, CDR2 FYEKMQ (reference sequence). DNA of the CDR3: TGTGCCAGCAGCCAGATGGGACAGGGGGCTTACGAGCAGTACTTC. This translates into CASSQMGQGAYEQYF.

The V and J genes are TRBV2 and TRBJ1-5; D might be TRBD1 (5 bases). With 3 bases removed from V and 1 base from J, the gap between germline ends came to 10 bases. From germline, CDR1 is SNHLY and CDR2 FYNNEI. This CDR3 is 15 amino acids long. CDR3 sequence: CASSDGRASNQPQHF. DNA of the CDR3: TGTGCCAGCAGTGATGGCAGGGCAAGCAATCAGCCCCAGCATTTT.

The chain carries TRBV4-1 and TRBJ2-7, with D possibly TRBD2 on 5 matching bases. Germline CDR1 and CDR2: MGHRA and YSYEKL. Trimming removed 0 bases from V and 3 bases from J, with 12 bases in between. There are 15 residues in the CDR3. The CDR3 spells CASSQDRGMNYEQYF. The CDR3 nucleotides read TGCGCCAGCAGCCAAGATCGGGGAATGAACTACGAGCAGTACTTC.

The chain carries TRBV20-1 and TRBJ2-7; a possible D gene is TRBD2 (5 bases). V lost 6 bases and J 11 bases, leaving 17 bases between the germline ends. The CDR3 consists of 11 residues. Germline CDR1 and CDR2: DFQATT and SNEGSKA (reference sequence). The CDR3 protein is CSARARQDEYF. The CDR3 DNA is TGCAGTGCGCGGGCTAGGCAGGATGAGTACTTC.

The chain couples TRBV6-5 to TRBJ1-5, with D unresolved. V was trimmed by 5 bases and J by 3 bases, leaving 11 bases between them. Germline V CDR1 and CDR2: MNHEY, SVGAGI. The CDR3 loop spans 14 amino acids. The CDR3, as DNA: TGTGCCAGCAGTCCTTGGAGGCACAATCAGCCCCAGCATTTT. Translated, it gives CASSPWRHNQPQHF.

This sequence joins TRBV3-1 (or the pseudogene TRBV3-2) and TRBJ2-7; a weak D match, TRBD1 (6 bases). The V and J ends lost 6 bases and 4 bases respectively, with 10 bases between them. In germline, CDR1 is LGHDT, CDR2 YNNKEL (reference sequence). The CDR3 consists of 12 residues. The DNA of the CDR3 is TGTGCCAGCAGTTCAACAGGGTACGAGCAGTACTTC. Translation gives CASSSTGYEQYF.

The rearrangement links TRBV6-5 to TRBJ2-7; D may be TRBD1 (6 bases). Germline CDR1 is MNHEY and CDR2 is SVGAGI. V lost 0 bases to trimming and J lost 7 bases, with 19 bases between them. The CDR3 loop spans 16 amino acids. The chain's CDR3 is CASSYSSTGLGKEQYF. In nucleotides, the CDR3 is TGTGCCAGCAGTTACTCGAGTACAGGGCTAGGGAAAGAGCAGTACTTC.

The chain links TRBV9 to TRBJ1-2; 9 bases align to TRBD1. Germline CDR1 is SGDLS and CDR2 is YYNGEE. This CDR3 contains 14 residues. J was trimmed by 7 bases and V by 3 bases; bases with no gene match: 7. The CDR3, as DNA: TGTGCCAGCAGCGATACGGGACAGGGCTTTGGCTACACCTTC. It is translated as CASSDTGQGFGYTF.

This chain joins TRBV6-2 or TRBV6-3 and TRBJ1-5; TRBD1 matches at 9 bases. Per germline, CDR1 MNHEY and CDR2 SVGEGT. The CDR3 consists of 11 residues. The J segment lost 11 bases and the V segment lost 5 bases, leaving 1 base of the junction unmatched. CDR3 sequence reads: CASSTGGAQHF. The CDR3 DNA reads TGTGCCAGCAGTACAGGGGGCGCCCAGCATTTT.

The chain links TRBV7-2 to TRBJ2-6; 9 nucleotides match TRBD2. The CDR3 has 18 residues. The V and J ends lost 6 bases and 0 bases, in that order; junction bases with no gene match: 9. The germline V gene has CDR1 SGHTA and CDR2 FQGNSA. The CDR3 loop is CASSRRLAAYSGANVLTF. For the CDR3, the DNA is TGTGCCAGCAGTCGACGACTAGCGGCGTACTCTGGGGCCAACGTCCTGACTTTC.

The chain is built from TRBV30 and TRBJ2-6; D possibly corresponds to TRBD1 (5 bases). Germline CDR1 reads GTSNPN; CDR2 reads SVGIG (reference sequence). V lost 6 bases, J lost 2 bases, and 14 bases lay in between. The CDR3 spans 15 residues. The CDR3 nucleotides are TGTGCCTGCACCGCAGGGCTGGCTGGGGCCAACGTCCTGACTTTC. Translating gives CACTAGLAGANVLTF.

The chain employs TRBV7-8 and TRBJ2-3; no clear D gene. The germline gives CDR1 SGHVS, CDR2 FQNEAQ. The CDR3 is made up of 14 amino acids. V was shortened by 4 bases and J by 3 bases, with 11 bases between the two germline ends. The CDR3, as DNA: TGTGCCAGCAGCTCCCTAACGACTACAGATACGCAGTATTTT. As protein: CASSSLTTTDTQYF.

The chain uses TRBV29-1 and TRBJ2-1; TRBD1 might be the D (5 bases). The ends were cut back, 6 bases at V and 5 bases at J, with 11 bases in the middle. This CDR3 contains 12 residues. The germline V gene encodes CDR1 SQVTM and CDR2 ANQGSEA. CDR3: CSVVPRDNEQFF. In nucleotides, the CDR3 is TGCAGCGTCGTCCCCAGGGACAATGAGCAGTTCTTC.

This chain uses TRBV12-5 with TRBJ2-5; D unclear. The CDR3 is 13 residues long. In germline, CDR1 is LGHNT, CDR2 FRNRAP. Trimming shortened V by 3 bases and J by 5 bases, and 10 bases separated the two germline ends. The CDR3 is CASGFTRTETQYF. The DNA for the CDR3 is TGTGCTAGTGGTTTTACGAGAACGGAGACCCAGTACTTC.

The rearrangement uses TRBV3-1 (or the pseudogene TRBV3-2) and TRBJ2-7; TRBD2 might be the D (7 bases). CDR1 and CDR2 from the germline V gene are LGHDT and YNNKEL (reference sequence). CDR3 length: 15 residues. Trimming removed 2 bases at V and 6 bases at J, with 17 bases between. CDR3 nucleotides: TGTGCCAGCAGCCAAAGGGGGGGAGTGGGCTCCGAGCAGTACTTC. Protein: CASSQRGGVGSEQYF.